These 14 T cell receptor beta chains share one sample of origin, sequenced in a study of cytomegalovirus exposure and HLA in healthy donors (dated by TCRdb to about 2017). Receptor libraries were prepared by the immunoSEQ multiplex PCR assay. TCRdb stores this immuneACCESS table with in-frame sequences only. Part of the clones is absent; in the studies checked, under half of the shortfall reflects unresolved V genes, and no reason is known for the rest. The sample has more than 200,000 clones on record, approximately 84% of them singletons. 12% of the sample is in the top ten clones. What was sequenced was PBMCs. Every receptor here comes from a man younger than 30 in good health and CMV-seropositive.

As regards this clone: The sample has other DNA sequences that encode this CDR3 too. CDR3 nucleotide sequence: TGTGCCAGCAGTTACGGGGGTAGAGAGACCCAGTACTTC. The encoded protein is CASSYGGRETQYF. V usage is TRBV6-5 and J usage is TRBJ2-5; TRBD1 or TRBD2 may be the D gene (5 bases each). The CDR3 is 13 amino acids. V gave up 2 bases and J gave up 4 bases, with 8 bases separating them. Germline V CDR1 and CDR2: MNHEY, SVGAGI.

The DNA of the CDR3 is TGTGCCAGCAGGATGGAGACGGGTGGGCCGCGCACTGAAGCTTTCTTT. As protein: CASRMETGGPRTEAFF. The rearrangement joins TRBV27 to TRBJ1-1; no clear D. Per germline, CDR1 MNHEY and CDR2 SMNVEV (reference sequence). This CDR3 has 16 amino acids. V was trimmed by 6 bases and J by 4 bases, leaving 21 bases between them.

This chain uses TRBV11-2 with TRBJ2-5, with no clear D. CDR1 and CDR2 (germline): SGHAT, FQNNGV. This CDR3 has 15 amino acids. Trimming took off 5 bases at V and 2 bases at J, with 15 bases between the two ends. The CDR3 spells CASSPSGYPQETQYF. CDR3 coding DNA: TGTGCCAGCAGCCCTAGTGGGTACCCTCAAGAGACCCAGTACTTC.

The CDR3 DNA reads as TGTGCCAGCAGCTTAGTGTTTCAGGGGGCCGCTGAAGCTTTCTTT. It translates to CASSLVFQGAAEAFF. V gene TRBV11-1 combines with J gene TRBJ1-1; 8 bases match TRBD1. With 1 base clipped from V and 6 bases from J, the junction kept 7 bases outside the gene matches. Per the germline V gene, CDR1 is SGHAT and CDR2 is FQDESV (reference sequence). The CDR3 sequence is 15 residues long.

The V call is TRBV7-6, the J call TRBJ2-2; 8 bases fit TRBD2. This CDR3 is built from 16 residues. V trimming: 6 bases; J trimming: 5 bases; junction bases outside the gene matches: 11. CDR1 SGHVS and CDR2 FNYEAQ come from the germline V gene. CDR3 in DNA: TGTGCCAGCAGTGTTACGAGCGGGAGTGGGACCGGGGAGCTGTTTTTT. It specifies CASSVTSGSGTGELFF.

This chain uses TRBV6-5 with TRBJ2-2; D not certain. Trimming pared 6 bases from V and 4 bases from J, leaving 9 bases between. Per the germline V gene, CDR1 is MNHEY and CDR2 is SVGAGI. The CDR3 has 13 residues. CDR3 sequence: CASSKDGTGELFF. CDR3 sequence (DNA): TGTGCCAGCAGCAAAGACGGCACCGGGGAGCTGTTTTTT.

Here the CDR3 DNA reads TGTGCCAGTACTCCGTTGCCGGGAATTCATGGCTACACCTTC. Amino acid sequence: CASTPLPGIHGYTF. The chain carries TRBV19 and TRBJ1-2; no clear D gene. The CDR3 covers 14 residues. V dropped 7 bases and J dropped 6 bases, with 18 bases sitting between them. Germline CDR1 LNHDA, CDR2 SQIVND (reference sequence). Combining the CDR3 with reference TRBV19 and TRBJ1-2 gives the whole variable domain DGGITQSPKYLFRKEGQNVTLSCEQNLNHDAMYWYRQDPGQGLRLIYYSQIVNDFQKGDIAEGYSVSREKKESFPLTVTSAQKNPTAFYLCASTPLPGIHGYTFGSGTRLTVV.

The rearrangement uses TRBV7-9 and TRBJ2-7, with D maybe TRBD2 (6 bases). Germline V gene sequence: CDR1 SEHNR, CDR2 FQNEAQ (reference sequence). With 3 bases removed from V and 6 bases from J, the gap between germline ends came to 18 bases. The CDR3 contains 15 residues. CDR3 loop: CASSFLGQGGAEQYF. The CDR3 DNA is TGTGCCAGCAGCTTTCTGGGCCAGGGAGGAGCCGAGCAGTACTTC.

The chain uses TRBV5-1 and TRBJ1-1; TRBD1 agrees at 9 bases. This CDR3 has 18 amino acids. Looked up from germline, CDR1 is SGHRS and CDR2 is YFSETQ. V was clipped by 0 bases and J by 1 base; unmatched bases: 10. The CDR3 coding sequence is TGCGCCAGCAGCTTGGAACCCAACAGGGGGCTCGGGAACACTGAAGCTTTCTTT. Translated: CASSLEPNRGLGNTEAFF. Based on the CDR3 plus reference TRBV5-1 and TRBJ1-1, the full variable domain is KAGVTQTPRYLIKTRGQQVTLSCSPISGHRSVSWYQQTPGQGLQFLFEYFSETQRNKGNFPGRFSGRQFSNSRSEMNVSTLELGDSALYLCASSLEPNRGLGNTEAFFGQGTRLTVV.

A few counts support this clone. The rearrangement uses TRBV10-1 and TRBJ2-3; D gene ambiguous. The ends were cut back, 5 bases at V and 7 bases at J, with 10 bases in the middle. This CDR3 region has 12 residues. CDR1 is WNHNN, CDR2 SYGVQD, per germline (reference sequence). CDR3 bases: TGCGCCAGCAGTCAGGACCCCTATACGCAGTATTTT. Amino acids: CASSQDPYTQYF.

This clone was counted once. This chain links TRBV4-3 with TRBJ2-7, with 16 nucleotides matching TRBD2. The CDR3 is 17 amino acids. The V gene end was trimmed by 2 bases and the J gene end by 5 bases; junction bases not matched to a gene: 6. Germline V gene data show CDR1 as LGHNA and CDR2 as YSLEER. CDR3 nucleotide sequence: TGCGCCAGCAGCCAACAACCGGGACTAGCGGGAGGGGACGAGCAGTACTTC. Its protein is CASSQQPGLAGGDEQYF.

The chain employs TRBV5-6 and TRBJ2-3; perhaps TRBD2 as D (6 bases). The CDR3 totals 13 residues. CDR1 SGHDT and CDR2 YYEEEE come from the germline V gene. Trimming pared 0 bases from V and 6 bases from J, leaving 8 bases between. The CDR3 sequence: CASSLEGGDTQYF. As DNA, the CDR3 is TGTGCCAGCAGCTTGGAGGGAGGTGATACGCAGTATTTT. The variable domain in full, with the rest retrieved from reference TRBV5-6 and TRBJ2-3, is DAGVTQSPTHLIKTRGQQVTLRCSPKSGHDTVSWYQQALGQGPQFIFQYYEEEERQRGNFPDRFSGHQFPNYSSELNVNALLLGDSALYLCASSLEGGDTQYFGPGTRLTVL.

The rearrangement uses TRBV19 and TRBJ1-2, with 9 bases matching TRBD1. CDR1 is LNHDA, CDR2 SQIVND, per germline (reference sequence). Losses at the gene ends were 3 bases for V and 4 bases for J; bases not matched to a gene: 6. The CDR3 has 15 amino acids. Here the CDR3 reads CASSIGTGILYGYTF. The DNA of the CDR3 is TGTGCCAGTAGTATCGGGACAGGGATCCTCTATGGCTACACCTTC.

The CDR3 is CSVELTGGVGYTF. The CDR3 bases are TGCAGCGTTGAGTTGACAGGGGGCGTTGGCTACACCTTC. This chain connects TRBV29-1 to TRBJ1-2; 10 nucleotides align to TRBD1. The CDR3 runs to 13 residues. Germline CDR1 reads SQVTM; CDR2 reads ANQGSEA. V gave up 3 bases and J gave up 7 bases; unmatched junction bases: 5.